The rows below give T cell receptor beta chains drawn from one sample of a study of blood T cell repertoires in COVID-19. TCRdb keeps only in-frame clones here, not all; method: immunoSEQ multiplex PCR. Of some 250,000 clones detected, approximately 84% appear once; the ten largest clones hold approximately 3%. Sequencing was done on a sample of peripheral blood. The receptors were sampled from a woman in her 30s who had recovered from COVID-19. The CDR3 runs from the conserved cysteine through the conserved F or W. Fields, in order: CDR3 DNA, CDR3 protein, V gene, clone size, J gene, D gene. D genes are given only for firm matches. Clone size is shown for a subset of rows, as once, few, many or a class of expanded clone.

cdr3_nt: TGCGCCAGCAGCTTGTCAGGGATGAACACTGAAGCTTTCTTT
cdr3_aa: CASSLSGMNTEAFF
v_call: TRBV5-1
clone_size: .
j_call: TRBJ1-1
d_call: .

cdr3_nt: TGTGCCAGCAGCTCGGCCGTCGGGACAGGGAGGGTTGAAGCTTTCTTT
cdr3_aa: CASSSAVGTGRVEAFF
v_call: TRBV5-4
clone_size: .
j_call: TRBJ1-1
d_call: TRBD1

cdr3_nt: TGTGCCAGTAGCCGGTATTTTTCTGGAGACTACGAGCAGTACTTC
cdr3_aa: CASSRYFSGDYEQYF
v_call: TRBV19
clone_size: .
j_call: TRBJ2-7
d_call: .

cdr3_nt: TGTGCCAGCAGCTTTCTGGTGAACCAGGGTCACGGCTACACCTTC
cdr3_aa: CASSFLVNQGHGYTF
v_call: TRBV5-5
clone_size: .
j_call: TRBJ1-2
d_call: .

cdr3_nt: TGCGCCAGCAGCCAAGGGGCAGGGGACTATGGCTACACCTTC
cdr3_aa: CASSQGAGDYGYTF
v_call: TRBV4-3
clone_size: .
j_call: TRBJ1-2
d_call: .

cdr3_nt: TGTGCCAGCAGCCAAAGGGGGAATAATAGGCGCACTGAAGCTTTCTTT
cdr3_aa: CASSQRGNNRRTEAFF
v_call: TRBV3-1/TRBV3-2
clone_size: .
j_call: TRBJ1-1
d_call: .

cdr3_nt: TGTGCCAGCAGTTTACGTGGGGAGCTGTTTTTT
cdr3_aa: CASSLRGELFF
v_call: TRBV12-3/TRBV12-4
clone_size: .
j_call: TRBJ2-2
d_call: .

cdr3_nt: TGTGCCAGCAGCCAAGAAGGGGGCGCAGCTTACGAGCAGTACTTC
cdr3_aa: CASSQEGGAAYEQYF
v_call: TRBV4-2
clone_size: .
j_call: TRBJ2-7
d_call: TRBD1

cdr3_nt: TGTGCCAGCAGTGTTTTACAGGGCAGTTACGAGCAGTACTTC
cdr3_aa: CASSVLQGSYEQYF
v_call: TRBV2
clone_size: .
j_call: TRBJ2-7
d_call: .

cdr3_nt: TGTGCCAGCATCCCCCCGGGGGGGGATACGCAGTATTTT
cdr3_aa: CASIPPGGDTQYF
v_call: TRBV7-9
clone_size: .
j_call: TRBJ2-3
d_call: TRBD2

cdr3_nt: TGTGCCAGCAGCTTAGCGGGGGACAGGGGCGGCGAGCAGTACTTC
cdr3_aa: CASSLAGDRGGEQYF
v_call: TRBV7-2
clone_size: .
j_call: TRBJ2-7
d_call: TRBD1

cdr3_nt: TGCGCCAGCAGCCAAGGGGGAGGTGGGAACACTGAAGCTTTCTTT
cdr3_aa: CASSQGGGGNTEAFF
v_call: TRBV4-1
clone_size: many
j_call: TRBJ1-1
d_call: .

cdr3_nt: TGTGCCAGCAGTTACTCGGCGGGGATCGGCTACACCTTC
cdr3_aa: CASSYSAGIGYTF
v_call: TRBV6-2/TRBV6-3
clone_size: few
j_call: TRBJ1-2
d_call: .

cdr3_nt: TGTGCCAGCAGCCAAGACTTCAATCAGCCCCAGCATTTT
cdr3_aa: CASSQDFNQPQHF
v_call: TRBV3-1/TRBV3-2
clone_size: .
j_call: TRBJ1-5
d_call: .

cdr3_nt: TGTGCCAGCAGTTGGGGACAGGGCCCCTACAATGAGCAGTTCTTC
cdr3_aa: CASSWGQGPYNEQFF
v_call: TRBV6-2/TRBV6-3
clone_size: .
j_call: TRBJ2-1
d_call: TRBD1

cdr3_nt: TGTGCCAGCAGCCTCGGGCGGGGCACAGATACGCAGTATTTT
cdr3_aa: CASSLGRGTDTQYF
v_call: TRBV4-2
clone_size: .
j_call: TRBJ2-3
d_call: .

cdr3_nt: TGTGCCAGTAGTATTCGGGGGGCCTACAATGAGCAGTTCTTC
cdr3_aa: CASSIRGAYNEQFF
v_call: TRBV19
clone_size: once
j_call: TRBJ2-1
d_call: TRBD2

cdr3_nt: TGTGCCAGCAGCCGGACAGGGGGCATTACTGGAAACACCATATATTTT
cdr3_aa: CASSRTGGITGNTIYF
v_call: TRBV5-5
clone_size: .
j_call: TRBJ1-3
d_call: TRBD1

cdr3_nt: TGTGCCAGCAGGGGCTTTCGCGGGGGGGTTTGGGAGACCCAGTACTTC
cdr3_aa: CASRGFRGGVWETQYF
v_call: TRBV7-6
clone_size: .
j_call: TRBJ2-5
d_call: TRBD2

cdr3_nt: TGTGCCAGCAGTCCATTACGGGGGAGTCGGGAGACCCAGTACTTC
cdr3_aa: CASSPLRGSRETQYF
v_call: TRBV6-5
clone_size: .
j_call: TRBJ2-5
d_call: .

cdr3_nt: TGTGCCAGCAGCGCAGGGACAGGGGACTATGGCTACACCTTC
cdr3_aa: CASSAGTGDYGYTF
v_call: TRBV9
clone_size: .
j_call: TRBJ1-2
d_call: TRBD1

cdr3_nt: TGTGCCAGCAGCCAAGATCATCTAGCTAGCACAGATACGCAGTATTTT
cdr3_aa: CASSQDHLASTDTQYF
v_call: TRBV4-2
clone_size: .
j_call: TRBJ2-3
d_call: .

cdr3_nt: TGTGCCGGAGGGGGGGGATCAAATCAGCCCCAGCATTTT
cdr3_aa: CAGGGGSNQPQHF
v_call: TRBV6-6
clone_size: once
j_call: TRBJ1-5
d_call: .

cdr3_nt: TGCGCCAGCAGCCCCCTGGGGGAGGGGGGCACAGATACGCAGTATTTT
cdr3_aa: CASSPLGEGGTDTQYF
v_call: TRBV5-1
clone_size: few
j_call: TRBJ2-3
d_call: .

cdr3_nt: TGTGCCAGCAGCTTAGTGAGGGGGGGTGTGACAGATACGCAGTATTTT
cdr3_aa: CASSLVRGGVTDTQYF
v_call: TRBV7-8
clone_size: .
j_call: TRBJ2-3
d_call: .

cdr3_nt: TGTGCCACCAGCAGAGGGGACAACAAAGCTTTCTTT
cdr3_aa: CATSRGDNKAFF
v_call: TRBV15
clone_size: .
j_call: TRBJ1-1
d_call: .

cdr3_nt: TGTGCCATCAGTGAGGAAAGGAGCTCCTACGAGCAGTACTTC
cdr3_aa: CAISEERSSYEQYF
v_call: TRBV10-3
clone_size: .
j_call: TRBJ2-7
d_call: .

cdr3_nt: TGTGCCACCAGTGGAGCAGGGGGTTCTTCCGGGGAGCTGTTTTTT
cdr3_aa: CATSGAGGSSGELFF
v_call: TRBV24-1
clone_size: .
j_call: TRBJ2-2
d_call: TRBD1

cdr3_nt: TGCGCCAGCTCGGGGGGGCAGTCAGATACGCAGTATTTT
cdr3_aa: CASSGGQSDTQYF
v_call: TRBV5-1
clone_size: .
j_call: TRBJ2-3
d_call: TRBD2

cdr3_nt: TGTGCCAGTCGACTAGCGGCGAGTTACAATGAGCAGTTCTTC
cdr3_aa: CASRLAASYNEQFF
v_call: TRBV19
clone_size: .
j_call: TRBJ2-1
d_call: TRBD2

cdr3_nt: TGTGCCTGGAGCACCGACAGGGCGGAGGAGACCCAGTACTTC
cdr3_aa: CAWSTDRAEETQYF
v_call: TRBV30
clone_size: .
j_call: TRBJ2-5
d_call: TRBD1

cdr3_nt: TGTGCCAGCTCACCCCGGCTAGCGGGGGCCTACGAGCAGTACTTC
cdr3_aa: CASSPRLAGAYEQYF
v_call: TRBV18
clone_size: few
j_call: TRBJ2-7
d_call: TRBD2

cdr3_nt: TGTGCCAGCAGCCGAGACAGTATAATGAACACTGAAGCTTTCTTT
cdr3_aa: CASSRDSIMNTEAFF
v_call: TRBV27
clone_size: .
j_call: TRBJ1-1
d_call: .

cdr3_nt: TGTGCCAGCAGCTTAGACGTTCTAGGAGCGGAAGAGACCCAGTACTTC
cdr3_aa: CASSLDVLGAEETQYF
v_call: TRBV11-2
clone_size: .
j_call: TRBJ2-5
d_call: .

cdr3_nt: TGTGCCAGCAAGCGGACGGGGAGCAATCAGCCCCAGCATTTT
cdr3_aa: CASKRTGSNQPQHF
v_call: TRBV2
clone_size: .
j_call: TRBJ1-5
d_call: .

cdr3_nt: TGCGCCAGCAGTGAGTCACCCGACAGGTCAGGAGACTACGAGCAGTACTTC
cdr3_aa: CASSESPDRSGDYEQYF
v_call: TRBV10-1
clone_size: .
j_call: TRBJ2-7
d_call: .